The source of this T cell receptor (beta chain) is a study of cytomegalovirus exposure and HLA in healthy donors. Trimming pared 3 bases from V and 6 bases from J, leaving 9 bases between. The CDR3 consists of 13 residues. CDR1 is GTSNPN and CDR2 is SVGIG in the germline V gene (reference sequence). The PCR had 60 Vbeta and 13 Jbeta primers. Generated by immunoSEQ multiplex PCR, the TCRdb table keeps only in-frame clones and is missing some. The data show about 180,000 clones, about 69% seen once. The sample taken for sequencing was PBMCs. The source of this sequence is a male donor in good health and CMV-seronegative. The chain recombines TRBV30 with TRBJ1-6, with a tentative D call TRBD1 (6 bases). The CDR3 DNA is TGTGCCTGGAGCTACAGGGTTAATTCACCCCTCCACTTT. Protein product: CAWSYRVNSPLHF. Drawing the rest from reference TRBV30 and TRBJ1-6, the complete variable domain is SQTIHQWPATLVQPVGSPLSLECTVEGTSNPNLYWYRQAAGRGLQLLFYSVGIGQISSEVPQNLSASRPQDRQFILSSKKLLLSDSGFYLCAWSYRVNSPLHFGNGTRLTVT.